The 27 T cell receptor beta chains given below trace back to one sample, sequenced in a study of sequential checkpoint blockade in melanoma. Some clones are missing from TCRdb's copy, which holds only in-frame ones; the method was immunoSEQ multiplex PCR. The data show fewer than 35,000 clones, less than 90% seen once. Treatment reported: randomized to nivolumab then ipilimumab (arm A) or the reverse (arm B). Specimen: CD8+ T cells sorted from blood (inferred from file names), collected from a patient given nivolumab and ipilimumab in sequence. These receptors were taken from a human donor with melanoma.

The DNA for the CDR3 is TGTGCCAGCAGCCCGCGGGCCGACAGGGTGGCTTTCTTT. Translation gives CASSPRADRVAFF. The rearrangement links TRBV9 to TRBJ1-1; TRBD1 matches 7 bases. The CDR3 is made up of 13 amino acids. Germline CDR1 reads SGDLS; CDR2 reads YYNGEE. V lost 4 bases and J lost 11; bases outside the gene matches: 11.

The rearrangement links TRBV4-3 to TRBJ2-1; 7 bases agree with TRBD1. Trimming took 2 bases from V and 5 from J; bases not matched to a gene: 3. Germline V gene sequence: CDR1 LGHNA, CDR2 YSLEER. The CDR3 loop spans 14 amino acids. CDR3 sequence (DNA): TGCGCCAGCAGCCAACAACAGGGGCACAATGAGCAGTTCTTC. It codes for CASSQQQGHNEQFF.

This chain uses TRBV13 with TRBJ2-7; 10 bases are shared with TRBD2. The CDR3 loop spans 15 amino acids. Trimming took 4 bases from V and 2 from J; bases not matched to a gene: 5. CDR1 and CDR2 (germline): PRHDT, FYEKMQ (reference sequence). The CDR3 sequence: CASSYRTSGPYEQYF. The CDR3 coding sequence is TGTGCCAGCAGCTACCGGACTAGCGGACCCTACGAGCAGTACTTC.

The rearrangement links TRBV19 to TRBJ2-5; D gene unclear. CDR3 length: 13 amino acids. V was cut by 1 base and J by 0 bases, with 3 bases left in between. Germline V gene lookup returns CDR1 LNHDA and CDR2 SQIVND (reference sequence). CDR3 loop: CASSIANQETQYF. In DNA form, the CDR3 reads TGTGCCAGTAGTATAGCCAACCAAGAGACCCAGTACTTC.

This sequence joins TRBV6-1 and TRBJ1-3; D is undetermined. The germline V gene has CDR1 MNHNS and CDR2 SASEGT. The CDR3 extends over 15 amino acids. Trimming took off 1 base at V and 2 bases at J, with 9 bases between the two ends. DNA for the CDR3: TGTGCCAGCAGTGAAGGGCCCGGGGCTGGAAACACCATATATTTT. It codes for CASSEGPGAGNTIYF.

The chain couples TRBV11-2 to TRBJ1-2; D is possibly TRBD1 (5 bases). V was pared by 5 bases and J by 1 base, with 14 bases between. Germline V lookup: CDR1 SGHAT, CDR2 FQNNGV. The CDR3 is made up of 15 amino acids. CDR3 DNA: TGTGCCAGCAGCCACCGACGGGGGAATAACTATGGCTACACCTTC. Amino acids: CASSHRRGNNYGYTF.

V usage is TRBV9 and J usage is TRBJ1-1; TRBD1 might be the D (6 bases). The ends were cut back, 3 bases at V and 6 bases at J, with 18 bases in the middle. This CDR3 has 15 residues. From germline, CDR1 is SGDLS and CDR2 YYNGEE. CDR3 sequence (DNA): TGTGCCAGCAGCGCCGGAGGGGGGGCCTGGGCTGAAGCTTTCTTT. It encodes CASSAGGGAWAEAFF.

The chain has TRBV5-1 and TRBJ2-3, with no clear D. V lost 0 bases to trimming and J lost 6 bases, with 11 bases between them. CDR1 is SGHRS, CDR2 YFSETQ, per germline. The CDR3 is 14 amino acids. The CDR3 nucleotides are TGCGCCAGCAGCTTGGCAGGCTGGATGGATACGCAGTATTTT. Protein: CASSLAGWMDTQYF.

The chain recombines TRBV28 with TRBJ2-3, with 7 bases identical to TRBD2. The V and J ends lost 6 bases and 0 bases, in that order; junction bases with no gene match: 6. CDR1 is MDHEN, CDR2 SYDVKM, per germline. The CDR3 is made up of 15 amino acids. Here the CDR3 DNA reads TGTGCCAGCAGCAACCGACTAGCTAGCACAGATACGCAGTATTTT. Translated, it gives CASSNRLASTDTQYF.

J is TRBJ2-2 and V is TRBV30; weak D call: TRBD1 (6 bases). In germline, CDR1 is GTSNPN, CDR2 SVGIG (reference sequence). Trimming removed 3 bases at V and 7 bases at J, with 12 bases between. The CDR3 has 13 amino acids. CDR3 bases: TGTGCCTGGAGCCCCCAGGGGATCGGGGAGCTGTTTTTT. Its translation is CAWSPQGIGELFF.

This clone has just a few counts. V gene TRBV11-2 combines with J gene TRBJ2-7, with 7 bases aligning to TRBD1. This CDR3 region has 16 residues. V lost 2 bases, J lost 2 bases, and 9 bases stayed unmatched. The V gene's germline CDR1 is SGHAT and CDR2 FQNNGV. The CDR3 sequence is CASSLTETGTPYEQYF. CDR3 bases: TGTGCCAGCAGCTTAACCGAGACAGGGACGCCCTACGAGCAGTACTTC.

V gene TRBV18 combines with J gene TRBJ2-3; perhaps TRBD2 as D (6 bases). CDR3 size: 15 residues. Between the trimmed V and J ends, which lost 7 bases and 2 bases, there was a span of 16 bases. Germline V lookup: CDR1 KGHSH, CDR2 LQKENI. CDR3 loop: CASFAGTSSTDTQYF. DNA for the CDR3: TGTGCCAGCTTTGCCGGGACTTCATCCACAGATACGCAGTATTTT.

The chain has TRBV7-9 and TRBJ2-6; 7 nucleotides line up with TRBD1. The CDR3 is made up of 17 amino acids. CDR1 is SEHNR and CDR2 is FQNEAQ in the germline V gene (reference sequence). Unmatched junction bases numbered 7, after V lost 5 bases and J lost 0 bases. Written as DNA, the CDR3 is TGTGCCAGCAGCATGACAGGGTCCCTCTCTGGGGCCAACGTCCTGACTTTC. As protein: CASSMTGSLSGANVLTF.

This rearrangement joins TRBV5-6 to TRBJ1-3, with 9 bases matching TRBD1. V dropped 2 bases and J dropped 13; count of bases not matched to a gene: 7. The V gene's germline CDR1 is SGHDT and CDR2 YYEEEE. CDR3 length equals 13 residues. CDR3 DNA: TGTGCCAGCAGCTTCGCGACAGGGGGATATATATATTTT. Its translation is CASSFATGGYIYF. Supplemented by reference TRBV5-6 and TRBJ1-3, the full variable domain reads DAGVTQSPTHLIKTRGQQVTLRCSPKSGHDTVSWYQQALGQGPQFIFQYYEEEERQRGNFPDRFSGHQFPNYSSELNVNALLLGDSALYLCASSFATGGYIYFGEGSWLTVV.

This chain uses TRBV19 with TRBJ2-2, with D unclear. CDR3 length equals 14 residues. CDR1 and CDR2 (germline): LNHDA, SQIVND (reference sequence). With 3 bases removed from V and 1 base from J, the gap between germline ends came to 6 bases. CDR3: CASSMAENTGELFF. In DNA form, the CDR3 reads TGTGCCAGTAGTATGGCTGAGAACACCGGGGAGCTGTTTTTT.

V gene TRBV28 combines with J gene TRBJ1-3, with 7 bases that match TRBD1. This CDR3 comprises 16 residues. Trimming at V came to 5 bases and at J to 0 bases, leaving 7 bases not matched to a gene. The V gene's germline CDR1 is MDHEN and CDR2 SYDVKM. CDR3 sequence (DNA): TGTGCCAGCAGTCCCGGGACAGAAACCTCTGGAAACACCATATATTTT. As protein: CASSPGTETSGNTIYF.

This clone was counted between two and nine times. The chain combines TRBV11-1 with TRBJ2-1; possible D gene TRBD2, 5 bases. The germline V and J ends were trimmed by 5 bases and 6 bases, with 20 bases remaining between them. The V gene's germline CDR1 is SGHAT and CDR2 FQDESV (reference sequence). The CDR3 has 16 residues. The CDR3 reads CASSDLRASLGNEQFF. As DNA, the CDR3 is TGTGCCAGCAGCGACCTGCGGGCCTCTCTAGGCAATGAGCAGTTCTTC.

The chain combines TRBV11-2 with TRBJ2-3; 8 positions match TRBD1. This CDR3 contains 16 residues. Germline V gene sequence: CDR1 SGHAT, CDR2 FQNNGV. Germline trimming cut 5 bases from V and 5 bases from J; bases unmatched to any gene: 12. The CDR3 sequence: CASSPRPDRDRDTQYF. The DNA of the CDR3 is TGTGCCAGCAGCCCGAGACCGGACAGGGATAGAGATACGCAGTATTTT.

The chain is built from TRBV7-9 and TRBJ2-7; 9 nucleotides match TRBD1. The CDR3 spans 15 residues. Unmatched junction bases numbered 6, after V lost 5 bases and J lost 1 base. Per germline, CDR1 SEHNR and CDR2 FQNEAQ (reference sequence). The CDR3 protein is CASSPRDRASYEQYF. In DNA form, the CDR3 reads TGTGCCAGCAGCCCCCGGGACAGGGCTTCCTACGAGCAGTACTTC.

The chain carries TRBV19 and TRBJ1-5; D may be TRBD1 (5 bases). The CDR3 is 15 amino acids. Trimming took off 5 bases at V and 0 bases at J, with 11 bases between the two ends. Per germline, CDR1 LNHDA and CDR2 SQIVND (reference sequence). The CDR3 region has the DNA TGTGCCAGTAGTCTCACAGGATATAGCAATCAGCCCCAGCATTTT. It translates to CASSLTGYSNQPQHF.

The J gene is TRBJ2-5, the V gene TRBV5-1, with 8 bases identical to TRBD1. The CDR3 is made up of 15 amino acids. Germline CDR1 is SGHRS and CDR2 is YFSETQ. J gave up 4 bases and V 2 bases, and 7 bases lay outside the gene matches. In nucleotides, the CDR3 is TGCGCCAGCAGCTTTCGACAGGGGTGGAGAGAGACCCAGTACTTC. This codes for CASSFRQGWRETQYF.

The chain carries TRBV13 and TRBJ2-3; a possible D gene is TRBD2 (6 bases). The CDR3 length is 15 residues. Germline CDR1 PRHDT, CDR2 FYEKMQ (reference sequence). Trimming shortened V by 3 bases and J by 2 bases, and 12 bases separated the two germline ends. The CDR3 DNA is TGTGCCAGCAGCTTGGCAGGAGGGACCACAGATACGCAGTATTTT. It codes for CASSLAGGTTDTQYF. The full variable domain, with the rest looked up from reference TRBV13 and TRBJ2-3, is AAGVIQSPRHLIKEKRETATLKCYPIPRHDTVYWYQQGPGQDPQFLISFYEKMQSDKGSIPDRFSAQQFSDYHSELNMSSLELGDSALYFCASSLAGGTTDTQYFGPGTRLTVL.

The CDR3 DNA reads TGTGCCAGCACCCGAAGGGGCGTCAGGCGAACGGACTATGGCTACACCTTC. Translated: CASTRRGVRRTDYGYTF. The chain is built from TRBV5-5 and TRBJ1-2; a possible D gene is TRBD1 (5 bases). Trimming cost V 6 bases and J 3 bases, with 24 bases left between them. The germline gives CDR1 SGHKS, CDR2 YYEKEE (reference sequence). This CDR3 is built from 17 residues.

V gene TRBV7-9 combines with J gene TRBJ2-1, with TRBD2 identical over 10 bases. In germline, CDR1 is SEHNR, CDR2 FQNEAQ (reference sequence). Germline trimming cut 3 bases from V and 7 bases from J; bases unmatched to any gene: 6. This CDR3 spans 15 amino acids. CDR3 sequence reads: CASSFSLAGENEQFF. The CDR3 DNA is TGTGCCAGCAGCTTTTCCCTAGCGGGAGAGAATGAGCAGTTCTTC. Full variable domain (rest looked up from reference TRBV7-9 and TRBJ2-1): DTGVSQNPRHKITKRGQNVTFRCDPISEHNRLYWYRQTLGQGPEFLTYFQNEAQLEKSRLLSDRFSAERPKGSFSTLEIQRTEQGDSAMYLCASSFSLAGENEQFFGPGTRLTVL.

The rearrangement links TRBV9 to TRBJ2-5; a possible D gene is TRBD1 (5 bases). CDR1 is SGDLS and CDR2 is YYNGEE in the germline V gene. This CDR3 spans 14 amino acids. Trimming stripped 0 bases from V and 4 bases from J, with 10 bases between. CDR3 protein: CASSVGGVGETQYF. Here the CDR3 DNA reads TGTGCCAGCAGCGTAGGGGGCGTGGGAGAGACCCAGTACTTC.

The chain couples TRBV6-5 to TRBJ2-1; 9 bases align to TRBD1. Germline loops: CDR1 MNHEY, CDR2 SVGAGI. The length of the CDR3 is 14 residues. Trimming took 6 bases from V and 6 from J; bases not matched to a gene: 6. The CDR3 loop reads CASRLQGAGNEQFF. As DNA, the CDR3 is TGTGCCAGCAGGCTACAGGGGGCTGGCAATGAGCAGTTCTTC.

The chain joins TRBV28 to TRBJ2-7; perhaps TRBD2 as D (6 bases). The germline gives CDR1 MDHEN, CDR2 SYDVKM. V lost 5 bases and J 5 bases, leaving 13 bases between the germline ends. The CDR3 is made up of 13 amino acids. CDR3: CASSRRELHEQYF. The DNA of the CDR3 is TGTGCCAGCAGTCGCCGGGAGTTACACGAGCAGTACTTC.